This T cell receptor (beta chain) was recorded in a study of early T cells in non-severe SARS-CoV-2 infection. Study-level information: Unsorted whole blood bulk RNA was sequenced, with unpaired chains.

Concerning this clonotype: No antigen is known for it.

Unique molecular identifiers tagged individual cDNA molecules. MiXCR was run by TCRdb on the 5' RACE reads, yielding one entry per CDR3 protein. The sample yields about 60,000 distinct CDR3 sequences, about 8.9% seen once. Study-wide points: Matches to VDJdb favored anti-spike CD8 responses and missed private and CD4 specificities.

The clonotype comes from an adult who was a healthcare worker with PCR-confirmed SARS-CoV-2 infection or an uninfected control (not recorded which). Sequencing was done on a sample of whole blood.

CDR3 residues: CASSLRLAGNEQFF. CDR3 nucleotide sequence: TGTGCCAGCAGCTTAAGGCTAGCGGGTAATGAGCAGTTCTTC. The chain couples TRBV7-3 to TRBJ2-1, with 8 bases fitting TRBD2. The CDR3 is 14 residues long. Germline CDR1 reads SGHTA; CDR2 reads FQGTGA. The ends lost 1 base at V and 7 bases at J; junction bases unmatched: 3.